This T cell receptor (beta chain) is from a study of identical twins. Study-level points and caveats: Zero-insertion results could be subject to partial confounding by invariant MAIT and iNKT cells. Out-of-frame alpha sequences shared by twins showed excess low generation probability. These conclusions were based on statistical analysis (cross-sectional, not following the same donors). Cord blood beta clonotypes that were abundant carried fewer insertions, and memory repertoires showed no such trend.

The germline gives CDR1 SGHNT, CDR2 YENEEA. CDR3 length equals 16 residues. Trimming took 1 base from V and 0 from J, leaving 10 bases between them. This clonotype was seen a handful of times. Its target is not known. MiXCR, applied by TCRdb to the 5' RACE reads, yields one record per CDR3 protein. This sample has under 250,000 distinct CDR3 sequences, with approximately 9% found just once. The specimen sequenced was memory (CD45RO+) T cells sorted from blood. The sequence was obtained from a young woman in good health. This chain uses TRBV11-3 with TRBJ2-1; D is possibly TRBD2 (6 bases). The CDR3 reads CASSLGTGDSYNEQFF. As DNA, the CDR3 is TGTGCCAGCAGCTTAGGTACGGGAGACTCCTACAATGAGCAGTTCTTC.